In this sample, the clone carrying this T cell receptor beta chain turned up many times. The germline CDR1 and CDR2 sequences are SGHDT and YYEEEE. Between the trimmed V and J ends, which lost 1 base and 5 bases, there was a span of 4 bases. The CDR3 is 12 residues long. TCRdb re-called the 5' RACE reads with MiXCR, one entry per CDR3 protein. The sample has about 55,000 distinct CDR3 sequences, 4% seen once. The sample belongs to a study of neurological immune-mediated disorders. Sorted libraries were derived from 1 million CD4+ or CD8+ T cells. The chain links TRBV5-6 to TRBJ2-1; D gene unclear. The origin of this receptor is a woman between 40 and 50 years old with multiple sclerosis. The sample comprised CD4+ T cells from blood. The CDR3 loop is CASSLNDNEQFF. The CDR3 DNA is TGTGCCAGCAGCTTGAATGACAATGAGCAGTTCTTC.